This T cell receptor beta chain was sequenced in a study of shared clonotypes between healthy human individuals. Study information: For every donor, three CD4 naive, three CD4 memory, two CD8 naive and one CD8 memory plates were used. Findings of the study overall: Having only a few donors restricted how much genetic and exposure-history diversity was captured.

In replicate PCRs of sorted subsets, approximately 210 ng DNA, approximately 32,000 T cell genomes, was used. The repertoire was sequenced with immunoSEQ multiplex PCR; TCRdb's copy has only in-frame clones and lacks some. The sample yields about 820,000 clones, more than 85% seen once. As concerns this clone: What it binds is not known.

Germline values: CDR1 SGHTA, CDR2 FQGNSA. The CDR3 runs to 14 residues. V lost 3 bases to trimming and J lost 0 bases, with 9 bases between them. Cells designated naive CD8 were CD45RO-negative and were positively selected for CCR7, with terminally differentiated effector memory CD45RA+ cells excluded. Recent acute infections and vaccinations were absent in the healthy HIV-negative adult donors. The clonotype comes from a man in his thirties or forties in good health. The sequencing input was naive CD8+ T cells sorted from blood. J is TRBJ2-7 and V is TRBV7-2; weak D call: TRBD1 (6 bases). In DNA form, the CDR3 reads TGTGCCAGCAGCTTCTTGACAGGCTCCTACGAGCAGTACTTC. It is translated as CASSFLTGSYEQYF.